This T cell receptor (beta chain) was observed in a study of siplizumab effects on memory and regulatory T cells. Overall study results and limits: Versus around 25% in controls, the mappable alloreactive CD4+ clones averaged 68.8% Treg-derived with siplizumab.

V dropped 2 bases and J dropped 3 bases, with 8 bases sitting between them. Germline V lookup: CDR1 MNHEY, CDR2 SMNVEV (reference sequence). CDR3 size: 13 residues. Of note for this clone: The antigen is not known.

TCRdb's copy holds only in-frame clones and misses some; the assay was immunoSEQ multiplex PCR. The sample holds approximately 68,000 clones, about 90% seen once. Sequenced sample: CD8+ T cells sorted from blood. This rearrangement joins TRBV27 to TRBJ2-7; perhaps TRBD2 as D (6 bases). The origin of this receptor is a human donor in good health. The CDR3 DNA sequence: TGTGCCAGCAGTTTAACGGGGGTCTACGAGCAGTACTTC. Its protein is CASSLTGVYEQYF.